Each of the 18 T cell receptor beta chains below was sequenced from the same sample in a study of T cells in Graves' hyperthyroidism and ophthalmopathy. Amplification of TCR beta CDR3 regions used RNA as the template. First-round RT-PCR targeting the TCR CDR3 was performed with the HTBI primer set. TCRdb passed the multiplex PCR reads through MiXCR, listing each CDR3 protein once. The table lists some 350,000 distinct CDR3 sequences, around 25% of them singletons. The sample taken for sequencing was blood. Source of these receptors: a man aged 50-59 years with Graves' hyperthyroidism.

The chain employs TRBV11-2 and TRBJ2-7; D gene unclear. This CDR3 is 14 amino acids long. Germline V gene sequence: CDR1 SGHAT, CDR2 FQNNGV. V was pared by 0 bases and J by 3 bases, with 9 bases between. CDR3 nucleotides: TGTGCCAGCAGCTTAGAAAACACCAACTACGAGCAGTACTTC. Translating gives CASSLENTNYEQYF.

The V and J genes are TRBV20-1 and TRBJ2-3; no clear D. The germline CDR1 and CDR2 sequences are DFQATT and SNEGSKA (reference sequence). V lost 7 bases, J lost 6 bases, and 17 bases lay in between. The CDR3 extends over 13 amino acids. In nucleotides, the CDR3 is TGCAGTGTGTTGGAAGCTTTTCCGGATACGCAGTATTTT. Residues: CSVLEAFPDTQYF.

In its sample, this clonotype was seen a few times. This chain uses TRBV19 with TRBJ2-7; D remains ambiguous. Trimming stripped 8 bases from V and 4 bases from J, with 9 bases between. The germline V gene has CDR1 LNHDA and CDR2 SQIVND (reference sequence). This CDR3 spans 11 amino acids. CDR3 sequence reads: CASASQYEQYF. Written as DNA, the CDR3 is TGTGCCAGTGCTTCGCAGTACGAGCAGTACTTC.

This clonotype was detected many times. The chain couples TRBV28 to TRBJ2-7; 9 bases agree with TRBD1. The germline V gene has CDR1 MDHEN and CDR2 SYDVKM. The CDR3 runs 14 residues. The junction had 6 bases not matched to a gene; V was cut back by 7 bases and J by 2 bases. The CDR3 sequence: CASTETGGPYEQYF. The CDR3, as DNA: TGTGCCAGCACCGAGACAGGGGGGCCCTACGAGCAGTACTTC.

This clonotype was seen once. The rearrangement links TRBV9 to TRBJ2-5; D uncertain. The germline V and J ends were trimmed by 7 bases and 0 bases, with 10 bases remaining between them. This CDR3 has 13 amino acids. Looked up from germline, CDR1 is SGDLS and CDR2 is YYNGEE. The CDR3 region has the DNA TGTGCCAGCGAGGATCAGTACCAAGAGACCCAGTACTTC. It specifies CASEDQYQETQYF. The full variable domain, completed using reference TRBV9 and TRBJ2-5, is DSGVTQTPKHLITATGQRVTLRCSPRSGDLSVYWYQQSLDQGLQFLIQYYNGEERAKGNILERFSAQQFPDLHSELNLSSLELGDSALYFCASEDQYQETQYFGPGTRLLVL.

This clonotype has only a few counts. The genes are TRBV19 and TRBJ1-1, with D maybe TRBD1 (6 bases). Trimming took 7 bases from V and 7 from J, leaving 16 bases between them. The germline V gene encodes CDR1 LNHDA and CDR2 SQIVND (reference sequence). CDR3 length: 13 residues. In DNA form, the CDR3 reads TGTGCCAGTATGGGGGTTACAGGGATTGAAGCTTTCTTT. It translates to CASMGVTGIEAFF. Using reference TRBV19 and TRBJ1-1 for the parts outside the CDR3, the full variable domain is DGGITQSPKYLFRKEGQNVTLSCEQNLNHDAMYWYRQDPGQGLRLIYYSQIVNDFQKGDIAEGYSVSREKKESFPLTVTSAQKNPTAFYLCASMGVTGIEAFFGQGTRLTVV.

This clonotype showed up many times. This chain connects TRBV7-2 to TRBJ2-3; D is undetermined. Trimming cost V 1 base and J 4 bases, with 9 bases left between them. Germline V gene lookup returns CDR1 SGHTA and CDR2 FQGNSA. The CDR3 is made up of 14 amino acids. The CDR3 loop is CASSLVSISDTQYF. DNA of the CDR3: TGTGCCAGCAGCTTAGTGTCGATCTCAGATACGCAGTATTTT.

This clonotype occurred many times. V is TRBV11-1 and J is TRBJ2-7; 9 nucleotides align to TRBD1. CDR3 length: 14 residues. Germline trimming cut 5 bases from V and 3 bases from J; bases unmatched to any gene: 5. Germline V gives CDR1 SGHAT, CDR2 FQDESV (reference sequence). CDR3 sequence (DNA): TGTGCCAGCAGCAACCGGGACAGGGACTACGAGCAGTACTTC. Residues: CASSNRDRDYEQYF.

This clonotype was detected many times. The J gene is TRBJ2-3, the V gene TRBV7-3, with TRBD1 matching over 10 bases. Trimming removed 5 bases from V and 6 bases from J; junction bases left unmatched: 5. Germline assignment: CDR1 SGHTA and CDR2 FQGTGA. The CDR3 totals 14 residues. CDR3 protein: CASSPGTGADTQYF. For the CDR3, the DNA is TGTGCCAGCAGCCCCGGGACAGGGGCGGATACGCAGTATTTT.

The gene calls are TRBV27 and TRBJ1-1; D may be TRBD1 (5 bases). V lost 4 bases and J 7 bases, leaving 19 bases between the germline ends. Germline assignment: CDR1 MNHEY and CDR2 SMNVEV (reference sequence). The CDR3 contains 15 residues. In DNA form, the CDR3 reads TGTGCCAGCAGTTCCATCCGGACACCCGCGGGTGAAGCTTTCTTT. Its protein product is CASSSIRTPAGEAFF.

This clonotype appeared many times. The J gene is TRBJ1-2, the V gene TRBV28, with 9 bases matching TRBD1. CDR3 length: 15 amino acids. CDR1 and CDR2 from the germline V gene are MDHEN and SYDVKM. The trim removed 5 bases at V and 1 base at J, leaving 5 bases unmatched. CDR3 residues: CASSPGTGFNYGYTF. CDR3 DNA: TGTGCCAGCAGTCCCGGGACAGGGTTTAACTATGGCTACACCTTC.

The CDR3 protein is CSVGVGPGGTDTQYF. CDR3 nucleotide sequence: TGCAGCGTTGGGGTGGGGCCAGGGGGCACAGATACGCAGTATTTT. The chain uses TRBV29-1 and TRBJ2-3, with D perhaps TRBD1 (6 bases). CDR3 length: 15 amino acids. Trimming took off 4 bases at V and 1 base at J, with 15 bases between the two ends. The germline V gene encodes CDR1 SQVTM and CDR2 ANQGSEA.

This clonotype was recorded many times. The chain uses TRBV7-3 and TRBJ2-1, with D tentatively TRBD2 (6 bases). V lost 4 bases, J lost 5 bases, and 15 bases lay in between. The CDR3 is 15 residues long. Looked up from germline, CDR1 is SGHTA and CDR2 is FQGTGA. The CDR3 is CASSSEGYWDNEQFF. CDR3 DNA: TGTGCCAGCAGCTCGGAGGGCTACTGGGACAATGAGCAGTTCTTC.

The chain carries TRBV12-3 or TRBV12-4 and TRBJ2-5; 7 nucleotides match TRBD1. The CDR3 consists of 13 residues. V shed 1 base and J 7 bases; nucleotides not matched to a gene: 3. CDR3 in DNA: TGTGCCAGCAGTTTAGGGGCAGGGGGGACCCAGTACTTC. Amino acids: CASSLGAGGTQYF.

The gene calls are TRBV7-2 and TRBJ2-2; D remains ambiguous. The CDR3 is 15 residues long. V lost 5 bases to trimming and J lost 3 bases, with 13 bases between them. The germline V gene encodes CDR1 SGHTA and CDR2 FQGNSA. The CDR3, as DNA: TGTGCCAGCAGCGGAACGATCGCCTACACCGGGGAGCTGTTTTTT. It is translated as CASSGTIAYTGELFF.

This clonotype was observed a few times. The CDR3 protein is CATSEAGRVGTEAFF. As DNA, the CDR3 is TGTGCCACCAGTGAGGCAGGGAGGGTTGGGACTGAAGCTTTCTTT. This chain joins TRBV24-1 and TRBJ1-1; D might be TRBD1 (5 bases). The CDR3 length is 15 residues. V gave up 4 bases and J gave up 5 bases, with 16 bases separating them. Germline values: CDR1 KGHDR, CDR2 SFDVKD.

This clonotype was observed a handful of times. The junction departs from the called germline gene at one end, perhaps through a read error. V is TRBV11-3 and J is TRBJ2-1; a weak D match, TRBD1 (5 bases). The CDR3 runs to 14 residues. Germline assignment: CDR1 SGHNT and CDR2 YENEEA. The CDR3 spells CASSLEAGRNEQFF. DNA of the CDR3: TGCGCCAGCAGCTTGGAAGCAGGGCGGAATGAGCAGTTCTTC. The full variable domain, in which reference TRBV11-3 and TRBJ2-1 provide the parts outside the CDR3, is EAGVVQSPRYKIIEKKQPVAFWCNPISGHNTLYWYLQNLGQGPELLIRYENEEAVDDSQLPKDRFSAERLKGVDSTLKIQPAELGDSAVYLCASSLEAGRNEQFFGPGTRLTVL.

The rearrangement links TRBV29-1 to TRBJ2-1, with a weak D call TRBD2 (7 bases). This CDR3 region has 12 residues. Per germline, CDR1 SQVTM and CDR2 ANQGSEA. V was trimmed by 7 bases and J by 7 bases, leaving 14 bases between them. The CDR3 is CSGDGGLNEQFF. The CDR3 DNA follows: TGCAGCGGGGACGGGGGGCTTAATGAGCAGTTCTTC.